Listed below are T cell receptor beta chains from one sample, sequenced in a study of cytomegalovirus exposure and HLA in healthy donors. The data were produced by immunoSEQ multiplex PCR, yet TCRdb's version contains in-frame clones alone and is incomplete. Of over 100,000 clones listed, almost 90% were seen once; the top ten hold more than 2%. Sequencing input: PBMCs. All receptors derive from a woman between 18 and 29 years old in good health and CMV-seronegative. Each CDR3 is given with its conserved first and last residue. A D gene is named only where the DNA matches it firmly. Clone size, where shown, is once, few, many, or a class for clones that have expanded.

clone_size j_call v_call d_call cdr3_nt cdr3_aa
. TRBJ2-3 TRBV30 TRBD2 TGTGCCTGGGGAGCGGGGGACACAGATACGCAGTATTTT CAWGAGDTDTQYF
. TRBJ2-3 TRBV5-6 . TGTGCCAGCAGCTTGGTTTGGCGGGGAACCACAGATACGCAGTATTTT CASSLVWRGTTDTQYF
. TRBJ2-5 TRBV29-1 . TGCAGCGTTGCTTATACAGCCCAAGAGACCCAGTACTTC CSVAYTAQETQYF
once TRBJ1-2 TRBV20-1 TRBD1 TGCAGTGCTTGGGACAGCTATGGCTACACCTTC CSAWDSYGYTF
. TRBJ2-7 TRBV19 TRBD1 TGTGCCAGTGGCGCCGGGACAGACTCCTACGAGCAGTACTTC CASGAGTDSYEQYF
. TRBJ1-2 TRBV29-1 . TGCAGCGTTGAAGCCAGGGCCTATGGCTACACCTTC CSVEARAYGYTF
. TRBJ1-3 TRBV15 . TGTGCCACCAGCAGAGATGGGCAGGGTGGCTCTGGAAACACCATATATTTT CATSRDGQGGSGNTIYF
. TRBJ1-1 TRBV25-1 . TGTGCCAGCAGTGAAGGGGGGGAGCCGAACACTGAAGCTTTCTTT CASSEGGEPNTEAFF
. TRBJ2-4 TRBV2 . TGTGCCAGCAAACGAAGGGGGGGCGTTGCAAACATTCAGTACTTC CASKRRGGVANIQYF
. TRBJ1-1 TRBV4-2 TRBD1 TGTGCCAGCAGCATACAGGGGGCGCGGGCTGAAGCTTTCTTT CASSIQGARAEAFF
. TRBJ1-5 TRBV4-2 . TGTGCCAGCAGCCAAGAACCGTCTCGAACAGGGCCCGATCAGCCCCAGCATTTT CASSQEPSRTGPDQPQHF
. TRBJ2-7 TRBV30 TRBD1 TGTGCCTGGAGTGCCCGCTACAGGGACAGGGGGCTCGAGCAGTACTTC CAWSARYRDRGLEQYF
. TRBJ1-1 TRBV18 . TGTGCCAGCTCACGCAGGGGTTTGGACACTGAAGCTTTCTTT CASSRRGLDTEAFF
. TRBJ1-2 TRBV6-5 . TGTGCCAGCACCGCGGGGGGCGGACAGGGCTACACCTTC CASTAGGGQGYTF
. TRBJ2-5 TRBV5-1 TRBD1 TGCGCCAGCACCGTAGGGACAGGGGGCCAGGCCCAGTACTTC CASTVGTGGQAQYF
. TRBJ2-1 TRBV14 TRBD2 TGTGCCAGCAGCAGACTAGCGGGAGGGGTAAATGAGCAGTTCTTC CASSRLAGGVNEQFF
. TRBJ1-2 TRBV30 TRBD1 TGTGCCTGGGCCCGGGACAGAATTAACTATGGCTACACCTTC CAWARDRINYGYTF
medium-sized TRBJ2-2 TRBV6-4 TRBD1 TGTGCCAGCAGTCCACAGGGGGTTGACACCGGGGAGCTGTTTTTT CASSPQGVDTGELFF
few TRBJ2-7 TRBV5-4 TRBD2 TGTGCCAGCAGCCAGGGACTAGCGGGTTCCTACGAGCAGTACTTC CASSQGLAGSYEQYF
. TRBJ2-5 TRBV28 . TGTGCCAGCACCCCCTTTCCCGAAGAGACCCAGTACTTC CASTPFPEETQYF
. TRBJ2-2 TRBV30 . TGTGCCTGGAGTGTACGAGGTGGCACCGGGGAGCTGTTTTTT CAWSVRGGTGELFF
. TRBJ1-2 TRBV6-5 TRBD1 TGTGCCAGCAGTCGCGGACAGGGGGGTTACTATGGCTACACCTTC CASSRGQGGYYGYTF
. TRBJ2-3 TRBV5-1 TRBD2 TGCGCCAGCAGACTTCTTAGCGGGAGGGCAACAGATACGCAGTATTTT CASRLLSGRATDTQYF
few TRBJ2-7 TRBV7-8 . TGTGCCAGCAGCTTAGGGACGCTGGGAGGGCAGTACTTC CASSLGTLGGQYF